Many counts were recorded for the clone carrying this TCR beta chain. Its antigen is as yet unknown. The repertoire was sequenced with immunoSEQ multiplex PCR; TCRdb's copy has only in-frame clones and lacks some. The sample contains tens of thousands of clones, none of them singletons. These data come from a study of T cells after posttransplantation cyclophosphamide. The CDR3 is 15 residues long. From germline, CDR1 is SGHDN and CDR2 FVKESK. The V gene lost 5 bases and the J gene lost 4 bases, with 17 bases spanning the gap. Study-wide points: Donor CD8+ memory clones often dominated recipient blood repertoires at later times. Tissue-infiltrating T cells from skin or gut overlapped little with blood T cells.

The sequencing input was PBMCs. The rearrangement joins TRBV14 to TRBJ1-1; D is perhaps TRBD1 (6 bases). This receptor was taken from a man aged 40-50 years in good health, CMV-negative, and a related stem cell transplant donor. As DNA, the CDR3 is TGTGCCAGCAGCTACACACAGGGTTGGGGCACTGAAGCTTTCTTT. This codes for CASSYTQGWGTEAFF.